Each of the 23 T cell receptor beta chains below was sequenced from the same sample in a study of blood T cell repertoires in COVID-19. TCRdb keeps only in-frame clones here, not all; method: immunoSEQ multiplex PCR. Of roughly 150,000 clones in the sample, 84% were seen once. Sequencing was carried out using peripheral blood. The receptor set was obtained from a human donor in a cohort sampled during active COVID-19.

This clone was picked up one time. CDR3 in amino acids: CASSLMGQSYEQYV. CDR3 nucleotide sequence: TGTGCCAGCAGCTTGATGGGACAGAGCTACGAGCAGTACGTC. The chain is built from TRBV7-9 and TRBJ2-7; 7 nucleotides match TRBD1. The CDR3 runs 14 residues. Germline loops: CDR1 SEHNR, CDR2 FQNEAQ (reference sequence). Unmatched junction bases numbered 5, after V lost 3 bases and J lost 3 bases.

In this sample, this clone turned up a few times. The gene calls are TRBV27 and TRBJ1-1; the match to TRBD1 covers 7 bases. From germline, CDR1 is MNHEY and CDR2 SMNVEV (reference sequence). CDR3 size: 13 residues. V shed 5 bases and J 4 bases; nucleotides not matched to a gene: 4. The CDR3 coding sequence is TGTGCCAGCAGTAAAGACAGGGTCACTGAAGCTTTCTTT. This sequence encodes CASSKDRVTEAFF.

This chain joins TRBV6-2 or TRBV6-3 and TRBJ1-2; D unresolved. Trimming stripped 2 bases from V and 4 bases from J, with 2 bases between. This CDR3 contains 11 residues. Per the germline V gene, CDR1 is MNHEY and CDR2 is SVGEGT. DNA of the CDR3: TGTGCCAGCAGTTACCGCTATGGCTACACCTTC. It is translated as CASSYRYGYTF.

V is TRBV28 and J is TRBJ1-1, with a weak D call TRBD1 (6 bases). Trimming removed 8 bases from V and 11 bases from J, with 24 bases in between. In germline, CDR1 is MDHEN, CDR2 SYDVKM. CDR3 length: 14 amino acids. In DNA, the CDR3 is TGTGCCAGCTCCCCCGGGGGGGCGTTAGTTGGGGCTTTCTTT. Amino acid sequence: CASSPGGALVGAFF.

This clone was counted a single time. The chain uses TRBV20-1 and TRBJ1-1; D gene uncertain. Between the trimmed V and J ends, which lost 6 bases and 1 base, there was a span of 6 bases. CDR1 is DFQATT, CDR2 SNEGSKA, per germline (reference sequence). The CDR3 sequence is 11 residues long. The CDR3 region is CSATANTEAFF. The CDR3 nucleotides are TGCAGTGCCACAGCGAACACTGAAGCTTTCTTT.

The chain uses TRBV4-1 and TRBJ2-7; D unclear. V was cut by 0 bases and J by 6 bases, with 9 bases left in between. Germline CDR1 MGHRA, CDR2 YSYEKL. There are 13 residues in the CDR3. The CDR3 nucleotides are TGCGCCAGCAGCCAAGATCTAATTGGCGAGCAGTACTTC. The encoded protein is CASSQDLIGEQYF.

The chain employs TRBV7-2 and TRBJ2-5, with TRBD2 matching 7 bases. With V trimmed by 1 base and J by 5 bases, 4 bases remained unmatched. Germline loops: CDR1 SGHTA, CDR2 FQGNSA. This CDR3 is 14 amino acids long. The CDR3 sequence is CASSLDIGGETQYF. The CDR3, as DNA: TGTGCCAGCAGCTTAGATATCGGGGGGGAGACCCAGTACTTC. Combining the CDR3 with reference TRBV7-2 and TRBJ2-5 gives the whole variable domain GAGVSQSPSNKVTEKGKDVELRCDPISGHTALYWYRQSLGQGLEFLIYFQGNSAPDKSGLPSDRFSAERTGGSVSTLTIQRTQQEDSAVYLCASSLDIGGETQYFGPGTRLLVL.

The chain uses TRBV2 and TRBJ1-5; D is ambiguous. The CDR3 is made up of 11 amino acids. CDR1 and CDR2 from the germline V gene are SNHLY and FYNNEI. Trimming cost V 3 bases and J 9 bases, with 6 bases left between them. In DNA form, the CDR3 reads TGTGCCAGCAGTGACCCCGGGCCCCAGCATTTT. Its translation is CASSDPGPQHF.

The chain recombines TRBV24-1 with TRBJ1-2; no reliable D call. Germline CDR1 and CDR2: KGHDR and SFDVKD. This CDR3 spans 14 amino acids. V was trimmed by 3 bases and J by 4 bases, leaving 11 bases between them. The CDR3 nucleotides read TGTGCCACCAGTGATCTTAACGGGGTCTATGGCTACACCTTC. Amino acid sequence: CATSDLNGVYGYTF.

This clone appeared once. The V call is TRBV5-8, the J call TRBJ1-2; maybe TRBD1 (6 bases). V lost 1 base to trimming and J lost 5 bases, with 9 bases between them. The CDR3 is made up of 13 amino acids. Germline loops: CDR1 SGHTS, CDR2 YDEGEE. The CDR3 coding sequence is TGTGCCAGCAGCTTGACAGGGAGTTATGGCTACACCTTC. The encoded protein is CASSLTGSYGYTF.

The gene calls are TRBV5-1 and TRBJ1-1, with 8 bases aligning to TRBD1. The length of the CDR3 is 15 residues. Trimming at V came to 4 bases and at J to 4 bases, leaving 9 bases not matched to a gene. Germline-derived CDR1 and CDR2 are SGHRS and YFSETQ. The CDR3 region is CASSLEGQAGTEAFF. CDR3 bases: TGCGCCAGCAGCCTGGAGGGACAGGCGGGCACTGAAGCTTTCTTT.

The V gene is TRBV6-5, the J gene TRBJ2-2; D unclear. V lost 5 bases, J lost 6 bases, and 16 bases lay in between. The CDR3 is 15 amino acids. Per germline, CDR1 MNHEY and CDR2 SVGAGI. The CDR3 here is CASSPLGGISGELFF. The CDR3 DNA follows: TGTGCCAGCAGTCCCCTCGGCGGAATCTCCGGGGAGCTGTTTTTT.

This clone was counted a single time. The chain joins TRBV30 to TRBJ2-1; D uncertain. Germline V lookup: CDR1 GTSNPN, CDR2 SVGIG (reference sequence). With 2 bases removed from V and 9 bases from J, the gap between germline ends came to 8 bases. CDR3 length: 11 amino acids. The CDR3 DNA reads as TGTGCCTGGAGTTATCTAGGTGAGCAGTTCTTC. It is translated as CAWSYLGEQFF. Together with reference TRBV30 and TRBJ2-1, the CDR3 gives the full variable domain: SQTIHQWPATLVQPVGSPLSLECTVEGTSNPNLYWYRQAAGRGLQLLFYSVGIGQISSEVPQNLSASRPQDRQFILSSKKLLLSDSGFYLCAWSYLGEQFFGPGTRLTVL.

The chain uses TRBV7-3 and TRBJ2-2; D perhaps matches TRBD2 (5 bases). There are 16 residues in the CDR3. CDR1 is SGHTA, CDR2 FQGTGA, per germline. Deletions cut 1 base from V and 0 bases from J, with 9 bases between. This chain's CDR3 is CASSLRPGTNTGELFF. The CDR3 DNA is TGTGCCAGCAGCTTAAGGCCCGGGACGAACACCGGGGAGCTGTTTTTT.

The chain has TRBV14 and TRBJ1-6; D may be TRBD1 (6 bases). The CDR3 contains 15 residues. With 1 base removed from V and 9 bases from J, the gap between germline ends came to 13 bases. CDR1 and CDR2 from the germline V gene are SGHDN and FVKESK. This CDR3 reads CASSQGQGSSSPLHF. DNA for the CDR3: TGTGCCAGCAGCCAAGGTCAGGGGAGCTCTTCACCCCTCCACTTT.

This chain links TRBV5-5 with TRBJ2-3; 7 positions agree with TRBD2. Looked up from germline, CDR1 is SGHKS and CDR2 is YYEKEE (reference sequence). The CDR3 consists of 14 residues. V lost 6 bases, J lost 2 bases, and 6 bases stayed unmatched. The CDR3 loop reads CASTPGLSTDTQYF. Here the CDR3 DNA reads TGTGCCAGCACCCCGGGACTATCCACAGATACGCAGTATTTT.

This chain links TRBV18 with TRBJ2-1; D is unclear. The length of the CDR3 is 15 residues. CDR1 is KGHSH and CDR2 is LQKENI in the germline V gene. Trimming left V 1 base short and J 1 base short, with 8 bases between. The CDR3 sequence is CASSPQQLSYNEQFF. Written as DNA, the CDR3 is TGTGCCAGCTCACCACAACAGTTATCCTACAATGAGCAGTTCTTC.

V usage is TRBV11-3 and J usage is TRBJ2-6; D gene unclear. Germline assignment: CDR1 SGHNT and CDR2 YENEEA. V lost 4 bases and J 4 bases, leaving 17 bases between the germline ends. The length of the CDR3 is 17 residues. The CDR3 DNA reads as TGTGCCAGCAGCTCCCAGAGGCGCCTGAGGGGGGCCAACGTCCTGACTTTC. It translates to CASSSQRRLRGANVLTF.

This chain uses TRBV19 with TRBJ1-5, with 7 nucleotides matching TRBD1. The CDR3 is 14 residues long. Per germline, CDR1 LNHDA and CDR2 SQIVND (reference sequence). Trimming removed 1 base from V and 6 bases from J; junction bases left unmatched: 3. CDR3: CASSIARGAQPQHF. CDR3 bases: TGTGCCAGTAGTATAGCCAGGGGGGCTCAGCCCCAGCATTTT.

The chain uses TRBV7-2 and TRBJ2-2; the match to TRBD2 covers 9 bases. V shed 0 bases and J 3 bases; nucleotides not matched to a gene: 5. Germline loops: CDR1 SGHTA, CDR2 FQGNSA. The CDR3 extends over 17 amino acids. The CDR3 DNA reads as TGTGCCAGCAGCTTAGCCGGACTAGCGACTTACACCGGGGAGCTGTTTTTT. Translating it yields CASSLAGLATYTGELFF.

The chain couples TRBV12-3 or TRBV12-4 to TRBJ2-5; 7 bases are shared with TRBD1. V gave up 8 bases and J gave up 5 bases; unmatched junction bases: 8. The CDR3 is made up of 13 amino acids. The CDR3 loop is CASGPTGSETQYF. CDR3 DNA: TGTGCCAGCGGTCCGACAGGGAGCGAGACCCAGTACTTC.

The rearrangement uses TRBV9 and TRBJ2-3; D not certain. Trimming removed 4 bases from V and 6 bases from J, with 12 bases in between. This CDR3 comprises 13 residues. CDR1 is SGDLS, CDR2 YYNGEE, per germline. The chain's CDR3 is CASSMGLRDTQYF. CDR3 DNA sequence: TGTGCCAGCAGCATGGGCTTAAGGGATACGCAGTATTTT.

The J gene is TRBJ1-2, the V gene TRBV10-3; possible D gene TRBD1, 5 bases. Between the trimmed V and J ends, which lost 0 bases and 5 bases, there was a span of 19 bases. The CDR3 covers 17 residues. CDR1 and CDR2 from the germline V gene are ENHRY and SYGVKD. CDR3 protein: CAISESRDSRHPYGYTF. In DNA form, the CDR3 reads TGTGCCATCAGTGAGTCGAGAGACAGCCGACACCCTTATGGCTACACCTTC.